A single sample is the source of the 10 T cell receptor beta chains below, sequenced in a study of T cell clones after liver transplantation. The repertoire was sequenced with immunoSEQ multiplex PCR; TCRdb's copy has only in-frame clones and lacks some. The table lists some 110,000 clones, around four fifths of them singletons. The specimen was CD4+ T cells from blood, collected before liver transplant. These receptors originate from a human donor who received a liver transplant.

In its sample, this clone was seen once. The chain couples TRBV6-5 to TRBJ1-1; D is uncertain. Trimming cost V 2 bases and J 4 bases, with 11 bases left between them. Germline lookup yields CDR1 MNHEY and CDR2 SVGAGI. CDR3 length: 14 amino acids. In DNA, the CDR3 is TGTGCCAGCAGTTACGACATGGCGGCCACTGAAGCTTTCTTT. Its translation: CASSYDMAATEAFF.

For the CDR3, the DNA is TGTGCCAGCAGCTTAGGCAGCGGGAGCACAGATACGCAGTATTTT. Encoded protein: CASSLGSGSTDTQYF. The chain has TRBV7-7 and TRBJ2-3; TRBD2 is a possible D gene (6 bases). CDR3 size: 15 residues. Germline V gene sequence: CDR1 SSHAT, CDR2 FNYEAQ (reference sequence). Deletions cut 1 base from V and 0 bases from J, with 8 bases between.

The rearrangement links TRBV7-3 to TRBJ2-5, with TRBD2 as a possible D gene (7 bases). The CDR3 consists of 15 residues. Trimming stripped 6 bases from V and 1 base from J, with 15 bases between. Looked up from germline, CDR1 is SGHTA and CDR2 is FQGTGA. CDR3 sequence (DNA): TGTGCCAGCAGTTTGGCTGGGGGGGCCCAAGAGACCCAGTACTTC. Protein: CASSLAGGAQETQYF. The whole variable domain, filled in from reference TRBV7-3 and TRBJ2-5, reads GAGVSQTPSNKVTEKGKYVELRCDPISGHTALYWYRQSLGQGPEFLIYFQGTGAADDSGLPNDRFFAVRPEGSVSTLKIQRTERGDSAVYLCASSLAGGAQETQYFGPGTRLLVL.

Turning to this clone: Other nucleotide sequences in the sample specify the same CDR3. The chain couples TRBV5-1 to TRBJ1-2; D uncertain. Germline CDR1 SGHRS, CDR2 YFSETQ. This CDR3 region has 12 residues. V was pared by 0 bases and J by 6 bases, with 6 bases between. DNA for the CDR3: TGCGCCAGCAGCTTGGGGGAGAATGGCTACACCTTC. Translated: CASSLGENGYTF.

The chain carries TRBV7-6 and TRBJ2-4; 10 bases align to TRBD1. V lost 5 bases and J lost 6; bases outside the gene matches: 10. The germline V gene encodes CDR1 SGHVS and CDR2 FNYEAQ. The CDR3 consists of 16 residues. DNA of the CDR3: TGTGCCAGCAGCCCGAAACTGAGGACAGGGGGAAACATTCAGTACTTC. It yields the protein CASSPKLRTGGNIQYF. The full variable domain, with the rest looked up from reference TRBV7-6 and TRBJ2-4, is GAGVSQSPRYKVTKRGQDVALRCDPISGHVSLYWYRQALGQGPEFLTYFNYEAQQDKSGLPNDRFSAERPEGSISTLTIQRTEQRDSAMYRCASSPKLRTGGNIQYFGAGTRLSVL.

This rearrangement joins TRBV2 to TRBJ2-6; no reliable D call. CDR1 and CDR2 from the germline V gene are SNHLY and FYNNEI. V was cut by 5 bases and J by 0 bases, with 5 bases left in between. This CDR3 spans 14 amino acids. CDR3 sequence: CASSPRSGANVLTF. In DNA form, the CDR3 reads TGTGCCAGCAGTCCCCGCTCTGGGGCCAACGTCCTGACTTTC.

The chain has TRBV7-6 and TRBJ2-1; D is tentatively TRBD1 or TRBD2 (5 bases each). Per the germline V gene, CDR1 is SGHVS and CDR2 is FNYEAQ. This CDR3 has 17 amino acids. V was clipped by 0 bases and J by 6 bases, with 18 bases between them. In DNA form, the CDR3 reads TGTGCCAGCAGCTTAGCGAAGGGACGGACGTCTTCCAATGAGCAGTTCTTC. Translated: CASSLAKGRTSSNEQFF. The full variable domain, rest sourced from reference TRBV7-6 and TRBJ2-1, is GAGVSQSPRYKVTKRGQDVALRCDPISGHVSLYWYRQALGQGPEFLTYFNYEAQQDKSGLPNDRFSAERPEGSISTLTIQRTEQRDSAMYRCASSLAKGRTSSNEQFFGPGTRLTVL.

This chain connects TRBV2 to TRBJ2-5; 10 bases map to TRBD1. V gave up 8 bases and J gave up 10 bases; unmatched junction bases: 13. The germline V gene has CDR1 SNHLY and CDR2 FYNNEI. The CDR3 runs 14 residues. DNA for the CDR3: TGTGCCAGCGAGGGGACAGGGGTCCTCGGGGACCAGTACTTC. This encodes CASEGTGVLGDQYF.

This sequence joins TRBV4-3 and TRBJ1-1; 7 bases map to TRBD1. The CDR3 contains 14 residues. With V trimmed by 4 bases and J by 4 bases, 6 bases remained unmatched. Germline V CDR1 and CDR2: LGHNA, YSLEER. CDR3 loop: CASSPGDRATEAFF. The CDR3 nucleotides read TGCGCCAGCAGCCCGGGAGACAGGGCCACTGAAGCTTTCTTT.

The chain joins TRBV6-1 to TRBJ1-2; D possibly corresponds to TRBD1 (5 bases). The CDR3 runs to 13 residues. Germline V gene lookup returns CDR1 MNHNS and CDR2 SASEGT. The V end lost 10 bases, the J end lost 5 bases, and 17 bases lay between the germline ends. The CDR3 loop is CATSPRREYGYTF. CDR3 bases: TGTGCCACCTCGCCACGCAGGGAGTATGGCTACACCTTC.